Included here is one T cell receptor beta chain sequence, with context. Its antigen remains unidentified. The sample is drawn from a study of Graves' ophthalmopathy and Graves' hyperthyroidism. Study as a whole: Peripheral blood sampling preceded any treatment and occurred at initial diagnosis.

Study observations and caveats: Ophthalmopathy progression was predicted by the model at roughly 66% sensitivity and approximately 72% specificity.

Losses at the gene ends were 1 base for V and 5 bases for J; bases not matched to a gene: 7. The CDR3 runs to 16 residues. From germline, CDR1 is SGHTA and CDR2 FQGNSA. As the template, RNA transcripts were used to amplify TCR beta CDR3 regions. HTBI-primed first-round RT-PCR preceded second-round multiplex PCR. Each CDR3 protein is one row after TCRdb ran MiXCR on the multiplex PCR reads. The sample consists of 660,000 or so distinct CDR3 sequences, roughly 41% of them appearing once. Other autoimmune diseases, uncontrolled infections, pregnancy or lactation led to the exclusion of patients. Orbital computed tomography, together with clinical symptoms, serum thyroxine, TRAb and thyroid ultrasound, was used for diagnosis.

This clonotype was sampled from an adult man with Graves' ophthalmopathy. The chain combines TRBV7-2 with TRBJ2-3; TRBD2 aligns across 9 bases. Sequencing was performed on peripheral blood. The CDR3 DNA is TGTGCCAGCAGCTTAGTCGTGCGGGGGGGCCAAGATACGCAGTATTTT. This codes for CASSLVVRGGQDTQYF. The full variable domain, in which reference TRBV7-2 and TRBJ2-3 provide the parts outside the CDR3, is GAGVSQSPSNKVTEKGKDVELRCDPISGHTALYWYRQSLGQGLEFLIYFQGNSAPDKSGLPSDRFSAERTGGSVSTLTIQRTQQEDSAVYLCASSLVVRGGQDTQYFGPGTRLTVL.